This T cell receptor beta chain was recorded in a study of identical twins. Trimming shortened V by 2 bases and J by 2 bases, and 10 bases separated the two germline ends. Germline V gene lookup returns CDR1 SGHDT and CDR2 YYEEEE. This CDR3 is 14 amino acids long. This clonotype was seen a few times. Its antigen is not identified. Findings and limits, study-wide: Out-of-frame alpha sequences shared by twins showed excess low generation probability. The abundant beta clonotypes from cord blood had fewer insertions, and memory repertoires had none of this.

A universal primer site was added by template switching, and unique molecular identifiers were carried by the cDNA. TCRdb reprocessed the 5' RACE reads via MiXCR and lists one record per CDR3 protein. The data hold some 320,000 distinct CDR3 sequences, with 12% observed a single time. These data were likewise used in another study, on yellow fever vaccine responses in identical twins.

The V and J genes are TRBV5-6 and TRBJ1-1, with D uncertain. The TCR sequence derives from a woman aged 18-30 years in good health. What was sequenced was CD8+ T cells sorted from blood. Here the CDR3 reads CASSFRGLNTEAFF. In nucleotides, the CDR3 is TGTGCCAGCAGCTTTCGGGGTCTTAACACTGAAGCTTTCTTT.